This T cell receptor (beta chain) came from a study of CD8+ T cells in alopecia areata. Study background: Oral tofacitinib, 5 to 10 mg twice daily, was given in an open-label trial. The study, taken as a whole, reports: Throughout tofacitinib, many expanded lesional clones continued to persist in scalp and blood.

The treatment here: oral pan-JAK inhibitor, 5-10 mg twice daily. It was from alopecia areata patients that lesional scalp punch biopsies and peripheral blood were collected. Worth noting for this clone: Antigen unknown.

This CDR3 contains 13 residues. Germline V CDR1 and CDR2: SGDLS, YYNGEE. The V gene lost 4 bases and the J gene lost 0 bases, with 7 bases spanning the gap. Extraction of RNA preceded its reverse transcription into cDNA, which served as the sequencing template. The data were produced by immunoSEQ multiplex PCR, yet TCRdb's version contains in-frame clones alone and is incomplete. The repertoire consists of 210,000 or so clones, with just over 65% occurring once and the leading ten covering 0.95% to 1.5%. The sample was CD4+ T cells sorted from blood, taken between weeks 43 and 45, from a patient treated with tofacitinib. This TCR derives from a human donor with alopecia areata. The chain carries TRBV9 and TRBJ1-1; no clear D. CDR3: CASSQRMNTEAFF. The CDR3 nucleotides are TGTGCCAGCAGCCAACGAATGAACACTGAAGCTTTCTTT.